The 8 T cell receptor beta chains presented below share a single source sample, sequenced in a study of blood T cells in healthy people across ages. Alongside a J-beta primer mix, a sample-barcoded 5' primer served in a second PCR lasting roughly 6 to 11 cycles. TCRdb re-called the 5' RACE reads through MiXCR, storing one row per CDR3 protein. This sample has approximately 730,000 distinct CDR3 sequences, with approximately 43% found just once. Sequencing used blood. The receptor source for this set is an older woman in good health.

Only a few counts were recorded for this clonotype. CDR3 nucleotide sequence: TGTGCCAGCAGGGCCGGGGGACTAGCGGGTTACGAGCAGTACTTC. Its translation: CASRAGGLAGYEQYF. The chain employs TRBV2 and TRBJ2-7, with 12 bases that match TRBD2. The V gene's germline CDR1 is SNHLY and CDR2 FYNNEI. Trimming removed 6 bases from V and 4 bases from J; junction bases left unmatched: 7. This CDR3 comprises 15 residues.

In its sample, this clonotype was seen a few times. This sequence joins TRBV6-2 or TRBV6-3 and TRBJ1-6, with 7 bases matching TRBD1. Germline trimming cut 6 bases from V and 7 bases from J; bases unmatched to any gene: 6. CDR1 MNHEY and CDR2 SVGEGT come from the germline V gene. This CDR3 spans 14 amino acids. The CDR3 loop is CASRVTGTNSPLHF. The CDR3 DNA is TGTGCCAGCAGGGTGACAGGGACGAATTCACCCCTCCACTTT.

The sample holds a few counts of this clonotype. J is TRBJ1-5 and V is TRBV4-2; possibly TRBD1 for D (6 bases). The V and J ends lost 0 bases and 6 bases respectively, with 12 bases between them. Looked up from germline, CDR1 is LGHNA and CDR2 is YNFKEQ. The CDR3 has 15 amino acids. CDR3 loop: CASSQEGATSQPQHF. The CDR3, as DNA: TGTGCCAGCAGCCAAGAGGGGGCGACGAGTCAGCCCCAGCATTTT.

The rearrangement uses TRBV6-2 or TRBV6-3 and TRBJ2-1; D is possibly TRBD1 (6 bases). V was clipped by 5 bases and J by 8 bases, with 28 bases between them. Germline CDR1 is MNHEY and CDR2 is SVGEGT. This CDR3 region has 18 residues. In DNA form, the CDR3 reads TGTGCCAGCAGTCCCCGGGGACACCAGACGTATCACATGGATGAGCAGTTCTTC. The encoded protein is CASSPRGHQTYHMDEQFF.

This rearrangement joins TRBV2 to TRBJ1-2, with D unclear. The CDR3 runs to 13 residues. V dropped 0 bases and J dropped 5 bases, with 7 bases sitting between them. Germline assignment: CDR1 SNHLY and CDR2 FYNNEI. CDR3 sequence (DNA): TGTGCCAGCAGTGAAGCACCGGGGTATGGCTACACCTTC. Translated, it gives CASSEAPGYGYTF. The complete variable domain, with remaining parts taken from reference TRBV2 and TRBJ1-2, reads EPEVTQTPSHQVTQMGQEVILRCVPISNHLYFYWYRQILGQKVEFLVSFYNNEISEKSEIFDDQFSVERPDGSNFTLKIRSTKLEDSAMYFCASSEAPGYGYTFGSGTRLTVV.

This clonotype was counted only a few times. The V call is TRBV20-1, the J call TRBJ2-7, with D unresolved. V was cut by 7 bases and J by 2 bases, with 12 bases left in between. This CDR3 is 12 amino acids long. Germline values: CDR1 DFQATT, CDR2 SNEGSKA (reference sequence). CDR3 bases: TGCAGTGTCGCGTTACCTACCTACGAGCAGTACTTC. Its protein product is CSVALPTYEQYF.

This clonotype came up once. The CDR3 loop reads CASSLTTGTANYGYTF. In DNA, the CDR3 is TGTGCCAGCTCACTTACTACCGGGACAGCTAACTATGGCTACACCTTC. V and J are TRBV18 and TRBJ1-2; 7 bases map to TRBD1. The CDR3 is made up of 16 amino acids. Trimming took 4 bases from V and 0 from J; bases not matched to a gene: 8. Germline CDR1 and CDR2: KGHSH and LQKENI.

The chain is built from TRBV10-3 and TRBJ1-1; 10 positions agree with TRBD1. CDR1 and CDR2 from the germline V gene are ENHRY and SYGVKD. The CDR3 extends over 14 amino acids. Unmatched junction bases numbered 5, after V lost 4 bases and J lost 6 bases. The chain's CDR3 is CAISGGQGDPEAFF. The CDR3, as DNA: TGTGCCATCAGTGGAGGACAGGGGGACCCTGAAGCTTTCTTT.